These T cell receptor beta chains were read from a single sample in a study of shared clonotypes between healthy human individuals. The data were produced by immunoSEQ multiplex PCR, yet TCRdb's version contains in-frame clones alone and is incomplete. The sample includes millions of clones, 90% to 95% of them seen just once. The material sequenced was naive CD4+ T cells from PBMCs. Source of these receptors: a man aged 18 to 35 in good health. Some clones in this sample may be carry-over from other donors' samples. CDR3s include the opening cysteine and the closing phenylalanine or tryptophan. D genes are given only for firm matches. Clone sizes are given selectively: once, few, many, or a class where the clone is expanded.

cdr3_aa cdr3_nt cdr3_length d_call v_call clone_size j_call
CASSYSEGLAMGQYF TGTGCCAGCAGTTACTCGGAGGGGCTTGCGATGGGGCAGTACTTC 15 - TRBV6-5 - TRBJ2-7
CASSSFGTSGEQYF TGTGCCAGCAGTTCATTCGGGACTAGCGGGGAGCAGTACTTC 14 TRBD2 TRBV28 - TRBJ2-7
CASSPGTAPRYTF TGTGCCAGCAGCCCAGGGACGGCCCCGCGCTACACCTTC 13 - TRBV28 - TRBJ1-2
CARGSGTGPYEQYF TGTGCCAGAGGGTCCGGGACAGGGCCCTACGAGCAGTACTTC 14 TRBD1 TRBV28 - TRBJ2-7
CASSGLAGSEQYF TGTGCCAGCAGTGGACTAGCAGGAAGCGAGCAGTACTTC 13 TRBD2 TRBV2 few TRBJ2-7
CASSLTGVETQYF TGTGCCAGCAGCTTGACGGGAGTAGAGACCCAGTACTTC 13 - TRBV5-8 - TRBJ2-5
CASRGGRASRTDTQYF TGCGCCAGCCGAGGGGGGAGGGCCTCCCGCACAGATACGCAGTATTTT 16 - TRBV10-2 few TRBJ2-3
CASSQSNRVFREQYF TGCGCCAGCAGTCAATCGAACAGGGTTTTTCGCGAGCAGTACTTC 15 - TRBV23-1 - TRBJ2-7
CASSQQGAGELFF TGTGCCAGCTCACAACAGGGGGCCGGGGAGCTGTTTTTT 13 TRBD1 TRBV18 - TRBJ2-2
CASSLAPDSGQYF TGCGCCAGCAGCTTGGCACCTGACTCGGGGCAGTACTTC 13 - TRBV5-1 - TRBJ2-7
CASTPGLAAIANTGELFF TGTGCCAGCACTCCGGGACTAGCGGCCATAGCGAACACCGGGGAGCTGTTTTTT 18 TRBD2 TRBV5-4 - TRBJ2-2
CASRQGSSYEQYF TGTGCCAGTCGACAGGGGAGCTCCTACGAGCAGTACTTC 13 TRBD1 TRBV6-5 - TRBJ2-7
CASSPPSGRSTDTQYF TGTGCCAGCTCACCACCGAGCGGGAGGTCCACAGATACGCAGTATTTT 16 TRBD2 TRBV18 - TRBJ2-3
CASSIGQTVSNQPQHF TGTGCCAGTAGTATAGGACAGACCGTTAGCAATCAGCCCCAGCATTTT 16 - TRBV19 - TRBJ1-5
CASSTRTSGSLGEQFF TGTGCCAGCAGCACCCGGACTAGCGGGAGTCTGGGTGAGCAGTTCTTC 16 TRBD2 TRBV5-4 once TRBJ2-1
CASSQRQYYSNQPQHF TGCGCCAGCAGCCAACGACAGTACTATAGCAATCAGCCCCAGCATTTT 16 - TRBV4-1 - TRBJ1-5
CASSSKGGEGTQYF TGTGCCAGCAGCTCGAAAGGAGGTGAGGGGACCCAGTACTTC 14 - TRBV7-2 - TRBJ2-5
CASSQVGLPSTF TGTGCCAGCAGCCAGGTGGGACTCCCTAGCACTTTC 12 - TRBV7-9 - TRBJ2-6
CASGRFASGNNEQFF TGTGCCAGCGGTCGTTTCGCTAGCGGAAACAATGAGCAGTTCTTC 15 TRBD2 TRBV28 - TRBJ2-1
CASSESGRGPYGYTF TGTGCCAGCAGTGAGTCTGGCAGGGGGCCCTATGGCTACACCTTC 15 TRBD1 TRBV2 - TRBJ1-2
CASSYGQGDYTEAFF TGTGCCAGCAGCTATGGACAGGGGGACTACACTGAAGCTTTCTTT 15 TRBD1 TRBV7-9 few TRBJ1-1
CASSLALAGGYNEQFF TGTGCCAGCAGCTTGGCCTTGGCGGGAGGCTACAATGAGCAGTTCTTC 16 TRBD2 TRBV5-8 - TRBJ2-1
CASSYTPQGKEQYF TGTGCCAGCAGCTATACCCCACAGGGAAAAGAGCAGTACTTC 14 - TRBV7-3 - TRBJ2-7
CASTDNRGTGYTF TGTGCCAGCACTGACAACAGGGGGACTGGCTACACCTTC 13 TRBD1 TRBV28 once TRBJ1-2